This TCR beta chain was sequenced during a study of cytomegalovirus exposure and HLA in healthy donors. This CDR3 region has 15 residues. Trimming pared 2 bases from V and 6 bases from J, leaving 11 bases between. The germline V gene encodes CDR1 MNHEY and CDR2 SVGAGI. The study, taken as a whole, reports: TCR beta sequences reportedly predicted most subjects' HLA-A and HLA-B alleles accurately. Some V segments (TRBV6-2 and TRBV6-3 among them) were excluded as indistinguishable. The study designated over 150 TCR beta chains cytomegalovirus-associated. Per a later analysis, 15,000 to 20,000 TCR beta sequences showed association with HLA alleles at 0.05 false discovery rate.

Regarding this clone: Its antigen is currently unknown.

PCR amplification relied on 60 Vbeta primers (plus 13 Jbeta primers). Profiling relied on immunoSEQ multiplex PCR, and the TCRdb table lists in-frame clones only, not all of them. The sample has 150,000 to 200,000 clones, 60% to 80% seen once. Sequencing was done on a sample of PBMCs. The V and J genes are TRBV6-5 and TRBJ1-6; D gene ambiguous. This TCR derives from a man aged 40-50 years in good health and CMV-seronegative. The CDR3 reads CASSYEVVGNSPLHF. For the CDR3, the DNA is TGTGCCAGCAGTTACGAGGTCGTGGGTAATTCACCCCTCCACTTT.